A single TCR beta chain is shown here with its context. What this receptor recognizes is not known. Qualities for individual bases were not recorded, and no much larger clone is one base off. The data belong to a study of blood T cell repertoires in COVID-19 (dated by TCRdb to 2018 to 2021). Context from the whole study: Collaborator samples came from the United States, Italy and Spain and covered acute and convalescent phases of COVID-19. The prospective study material was composed of cDNA or gDNA derived from T cells, B-cell-depleted T cells, or PBMCs. Subjects who had been exposed to COVID-19, were actively infected with it, or had recovered from it provided the deeply sampled blood TCRbeta repertoires that made up the dataset. The repertoires were released in a freely available public database meant as a resource for research on the immune response to SARS-CoV-2. Samples were obtained from the ongoing ImmuneRACE study (first 160 participants) and from some 1,200 subjects provided by 6 global collaborators. A de-identified subject ID, COVID-19 status, age in years and sex were almost always included in the sample metadata. Where HLA class I and class II types were available, the types were taken from metadata supplied by the sample provider, not from assay-based typing.

The CDR3 starts with the cysteine, ends with the phenylalanine, and has 14 residues. The read is trimmed to its CDR3 DNA, 42 bases read in frame from base 1. CDR1 is given as SGHTA and CDR2 as FQGNSA, both from the germline V gene. From V the trimming removes 1 base and from J it removes 12 bases, while the gene matches leave 10 bases of the junction unaccounted for. TCRbeta CDR3 regions were amplified from genomic DNA by means of the immunoSEQ Assay, a bias-controlled multiplex PCR. Regarding the original processing steps: Nucleated cell counts per sample were estimated from amplification of reference gene primers within the assay. To quantify the absolute abundance of each unique TCRbeta CDR3 rearrangement, sequence reads were collapsed and filtered. For each sample, productive Simpson clonality was calculated by taking the square root of Simpson's diversity index across productive rearrangements. TCRdb's version of the immuneACCESS table is confined to in-frame rearrangements and falls short of the full clone set. An unresolved V gene accounts for under half of the shortfall where checked; the remainder is of unknown origin. V, J and clone size derive from that table, while D and trimming were established from the DNA sequence. For this sample the table gives roughly 70,000 clones, of which roughly 90% were detected only once. Approximately 4.8% of the sample goes to the ten largest clones.

Whole blood was collected in K2EDTA tubes by collaborating institutions according to the institutions' own protocols. For TCRbeta analysis, collaborators shipped samples as frozen whole blood, isolated PBMCs, or DNA extracted from either of those sample types. The full study reports these points: The amount of clinical and demographic metadata varied by source and participant and was provided uncurated.

The specimen sequenced was peripheral blood. The rearrangement joined TRBV7-2 to TRBJ2-7, with 9 junctional bases fitting TRBD1. The receptor was derived from a woman aged 60-70 years with active COVID-19. The CDR3 reads as follows: CASSLDFGTGPRYF. The nucleotide sequence reads as follows: TGTGCCAGCAGCTTAGATTTTGGGACAGGGCCGAGGTACTTC.